This note documents a single T cell receptor beta chain sequence. What it binds is not known. This table comes from immunoSEQ multiplex PCR, and its TCRdb copy is limited to in-frame clones, with some not included. Of around 33,000 clones listed, roughly 90% are singletons. Looked up from germline, CDR1 is MNHEY and CDR2 is SVGAGI. V shed 0 bases and J shed 4 bases, with 10 bases lying between them. The CDR3 has 14 amino acids. This specimen belongs to a study of OX40 agonist ivuxolimab in advanced cancers. Findings and limits, study-wide: Antigen specificity remained undetermined for the expanded peripheral T cells.

Peripheral blood came from all dose cohorts at three timepoints. The sequencing here drew on CD4+ or CD8+ T cells sorted from blood, taken in a trial of the OX40 agonist ivuxolimab. The source of this sequence is an adult with an advanced solid tumor such as melanoma, head and neck, liver or kidney cancer. V is TRBV6-5 and J is TRBJ2-7; no definite D call. CDR3 residues: CASSYSGPSYEQYF. Written as DNA, the CDR3 is TGTGCCAGCAGTTACTCCGGACCCTCTTACGAGCAGTACTTC.